Sequencing of this TCR beta chain was carried out in a study of somatic mutations in cytotoxic T cells in rheumatoid arthritis. Study-level points and caveats: Within 8 of 65 patients, the single biggest CD8+ clone made up more than 20% of CD8+ cells.

The CDR3 contains 15 residues. Looked up from germline, CDR1 is MRHNA and CDR2 is SNTAGT. The V and J ends lost 2 bases and 4 bases, in that order; junction bases with no gene match: 5. This clone was observed a single time. Its antigen remains unidentified. Flow cytometry served to check the purity of CD4+ and CD8+ cells, which were isolated by positive magnetic bead selection. TCRdb's copy holds only in-frame clones and misses some; the assay was immunoSEQ multiplex PCR. This sample carries under 20,000 clones, 75% to 90% of them seen once, and the ten largest clones take around an eighth. The chain employs TRBV6-4 and TRBJ2-3; 8 bases are shared with TRBD1. The sample taken for sequencing was CD8+ T cells sorted from blood. This clonotype was obtained from an adult with rheumatoid arthritis. Written as DNA, the CDR3 is TGTGCCAGCAGTGACGAAGCAGGGGGCTCAGATACGCAGTATTTT. It codes for CASSDEAGGSDTQYF.